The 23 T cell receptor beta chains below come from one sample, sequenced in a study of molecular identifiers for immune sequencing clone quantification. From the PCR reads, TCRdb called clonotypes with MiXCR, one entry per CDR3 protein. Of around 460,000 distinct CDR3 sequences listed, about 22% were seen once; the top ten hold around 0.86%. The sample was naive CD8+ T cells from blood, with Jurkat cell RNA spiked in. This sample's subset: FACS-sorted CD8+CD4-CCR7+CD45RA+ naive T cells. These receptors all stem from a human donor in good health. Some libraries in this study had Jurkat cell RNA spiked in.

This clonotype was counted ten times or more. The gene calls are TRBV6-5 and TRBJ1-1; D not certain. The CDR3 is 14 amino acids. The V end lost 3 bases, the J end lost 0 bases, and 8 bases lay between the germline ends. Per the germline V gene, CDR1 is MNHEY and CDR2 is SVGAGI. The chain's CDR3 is CASSYQRLNTEAFF. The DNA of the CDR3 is TGTGCCAGCAGTTATCAGAGATTGAACACTGAAGCTTTCTTT.

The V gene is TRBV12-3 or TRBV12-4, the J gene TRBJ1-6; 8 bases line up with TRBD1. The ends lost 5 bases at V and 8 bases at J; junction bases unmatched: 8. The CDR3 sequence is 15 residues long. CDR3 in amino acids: CASSAGQGSDSPLHF. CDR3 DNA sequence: TGTGCCAGCAGTGCAGGACAGGGCTCGGATTCACCCCTCCACTTT.

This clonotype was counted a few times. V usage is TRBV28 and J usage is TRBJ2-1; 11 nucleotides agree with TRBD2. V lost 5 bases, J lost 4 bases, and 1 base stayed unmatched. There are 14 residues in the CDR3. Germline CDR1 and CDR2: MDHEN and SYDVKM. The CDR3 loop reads CASSRLAGYNEQFF. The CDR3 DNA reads TGTGCCAGCAGTCGACTAGCGGGATACAATGAGCAGTTCTTC.

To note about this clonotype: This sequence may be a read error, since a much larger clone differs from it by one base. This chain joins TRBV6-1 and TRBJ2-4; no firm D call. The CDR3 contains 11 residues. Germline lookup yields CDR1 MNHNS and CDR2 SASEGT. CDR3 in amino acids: CASRGKNIRYF. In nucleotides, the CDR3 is TGTGCCAGCAGGGGCAAAAACATTCGGTACTTC.

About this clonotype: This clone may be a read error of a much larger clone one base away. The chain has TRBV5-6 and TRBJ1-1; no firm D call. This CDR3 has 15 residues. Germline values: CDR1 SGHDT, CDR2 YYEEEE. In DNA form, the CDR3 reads TGTGTCAGCAGCTTGGGCTTGACTGTGAACACTGAAGCTTTCTTT. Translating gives CVSSLGLTVNTEAFF.

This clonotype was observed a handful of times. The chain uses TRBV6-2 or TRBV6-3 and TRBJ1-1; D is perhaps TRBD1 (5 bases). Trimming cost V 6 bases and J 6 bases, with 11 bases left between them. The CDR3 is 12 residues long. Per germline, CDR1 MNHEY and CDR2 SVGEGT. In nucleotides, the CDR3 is TGTGCCAGCAGGACGGGGGGGTCTGAAGCTTTCTTT. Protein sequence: CASRTGGSEAFF.

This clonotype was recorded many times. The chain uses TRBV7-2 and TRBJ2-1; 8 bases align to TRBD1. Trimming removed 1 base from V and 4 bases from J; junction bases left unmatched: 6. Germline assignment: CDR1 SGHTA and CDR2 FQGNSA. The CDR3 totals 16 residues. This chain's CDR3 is CASSLGTGGSYNEQFF. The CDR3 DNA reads TGTGCCAGCAGCTTAGGAACAGGGGGTTCATACAATGAGCAGTTCTTC.

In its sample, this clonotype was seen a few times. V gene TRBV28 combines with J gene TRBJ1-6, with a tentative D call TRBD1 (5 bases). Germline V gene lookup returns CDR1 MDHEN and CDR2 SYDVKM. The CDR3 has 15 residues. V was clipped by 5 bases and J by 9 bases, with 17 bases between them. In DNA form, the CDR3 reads TGTGCCAGCAGTCCCCAAACAGGCTATGCTTCACCCCTCCACTTT. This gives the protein CASSPQTGYASPLHF.

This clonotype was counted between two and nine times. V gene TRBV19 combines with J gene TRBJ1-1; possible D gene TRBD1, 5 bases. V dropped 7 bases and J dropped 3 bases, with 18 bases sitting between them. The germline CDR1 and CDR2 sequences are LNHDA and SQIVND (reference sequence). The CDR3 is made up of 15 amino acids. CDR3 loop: CASTLGGGLYTEAFF. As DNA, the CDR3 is TGTGCCAGTACCCTGGGTGGGGGACTATACACTGAAGCTTTCTTT.

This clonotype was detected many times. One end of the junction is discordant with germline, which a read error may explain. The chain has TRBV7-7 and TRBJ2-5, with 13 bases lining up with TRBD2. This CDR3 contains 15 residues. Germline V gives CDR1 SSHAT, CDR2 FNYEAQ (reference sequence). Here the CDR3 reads CASSLTSGRDETQYF. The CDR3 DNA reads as TGTGCTAGCAGCTTAACTAGCGGGAGGGATGAGACCCAGTACTTC. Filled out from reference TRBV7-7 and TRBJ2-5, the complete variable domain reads GAGVSQSPRYKVTKRGQDVTLRCDPISSHATLYWYQQALGQGPEFLTYFNYEAQPDKSGLPSDRFSAERPEGSISTLTIQRTEQRDSAMYRCASSLTSGRDETQYFGPGTRLLVL.

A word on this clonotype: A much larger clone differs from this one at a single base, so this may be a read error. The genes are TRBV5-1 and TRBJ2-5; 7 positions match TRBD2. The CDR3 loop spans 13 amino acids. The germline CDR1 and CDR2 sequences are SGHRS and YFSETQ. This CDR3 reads CASSFAGEEAQYF. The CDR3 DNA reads TGCGCCAGCAGCTTCGCGGGGGAAGAGGCCCAGTACTTC.

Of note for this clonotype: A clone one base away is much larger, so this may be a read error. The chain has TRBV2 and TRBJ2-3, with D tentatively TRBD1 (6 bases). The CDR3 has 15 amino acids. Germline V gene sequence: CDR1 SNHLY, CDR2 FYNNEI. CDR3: CASSVEGHNTGTQYF. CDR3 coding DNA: TGTGCCAGCAGTGTCGAGGGACATAACACAGGTACGCAGTATTTT.

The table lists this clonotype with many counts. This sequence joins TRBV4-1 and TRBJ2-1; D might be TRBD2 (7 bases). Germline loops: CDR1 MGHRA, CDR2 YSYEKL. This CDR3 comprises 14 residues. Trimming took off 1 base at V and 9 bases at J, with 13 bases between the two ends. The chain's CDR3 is CASSQVGGPGEQFF. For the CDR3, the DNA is TGCGCCAGCAGCCAAGTGGGGGGGCCAGGTGAGCAGTTCTTC.

CDR3 protein: CASRAPINEQFF. In DNA, the CDR3 is TGTGCCAGCAGGGCACCGATAAATGAGCAGTTCTTC. J is TRBJ2-1 and V is TRBV2; D remains unclear. Between the trimmed V and J ends, which lost 6 bases and 7 bases, there was a span of 10 bases. This CDR3 has 12 amino acids. Germline values: CDR1 SNHLY, CDR2 FYNNEI.

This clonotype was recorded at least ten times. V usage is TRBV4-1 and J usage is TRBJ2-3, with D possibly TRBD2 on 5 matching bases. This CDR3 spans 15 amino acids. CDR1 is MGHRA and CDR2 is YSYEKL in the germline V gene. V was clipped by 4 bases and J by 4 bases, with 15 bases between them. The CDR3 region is CASSPKALAPDTQYF. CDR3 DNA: TGCGCCAGCAGCCCGAAAGCTCTAGCCCCAGATACGCAGTATTTT.

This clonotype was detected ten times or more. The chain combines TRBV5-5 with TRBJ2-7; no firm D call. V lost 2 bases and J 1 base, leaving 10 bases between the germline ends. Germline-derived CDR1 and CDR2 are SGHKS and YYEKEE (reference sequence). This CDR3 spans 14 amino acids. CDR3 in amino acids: CASSFLGQSYEQYF. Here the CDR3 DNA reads TGTGCCAGCAGCTTTCTCGGCCAGTCCTACGAGCAGTACTTC.

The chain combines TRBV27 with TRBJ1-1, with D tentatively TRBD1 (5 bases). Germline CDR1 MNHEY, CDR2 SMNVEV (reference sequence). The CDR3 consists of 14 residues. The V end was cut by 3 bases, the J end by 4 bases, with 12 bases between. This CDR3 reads CASSLIQGSTEAFF. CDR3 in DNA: TGTGCCAGCAGTTTGATTCAGGGTAGCACTGAAGCTTTCTTT.

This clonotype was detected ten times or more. The CDR3 reads CASSDGTGWNQPQHF. The CDR3 bases are TGCGCCAGCAGTGACGGGACAGGGTGGAATCAGCCCCAGCATTTT. The V gene is TRBV10-2, the J gene TRBJ1-5, with 9 nucleotides matching TRBD1. CDR1 is WSHSY, CDR2 SAAADI, per germline. This CDR3 has 15 amino acids. Trimming cost V 3 bases and J 4 bases; bases outside gene matches: 4.

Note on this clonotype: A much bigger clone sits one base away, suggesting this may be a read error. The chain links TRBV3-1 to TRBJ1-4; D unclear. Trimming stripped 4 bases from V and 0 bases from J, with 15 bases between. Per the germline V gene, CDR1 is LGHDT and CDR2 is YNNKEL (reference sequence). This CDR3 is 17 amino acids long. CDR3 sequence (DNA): TGTGCCAGCAGCCCGCGGACGACTGGTGCAACTAATGAAAAACTGTTTTTT. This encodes CASSPRTTGATNEKLFF.

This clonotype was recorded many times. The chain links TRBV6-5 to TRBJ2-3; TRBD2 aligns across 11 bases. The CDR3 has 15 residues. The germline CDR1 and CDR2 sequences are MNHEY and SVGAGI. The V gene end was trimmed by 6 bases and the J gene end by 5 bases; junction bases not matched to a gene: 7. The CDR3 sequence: CASSPNSGRGDTQYF. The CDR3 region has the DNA TGTGCCAGCAGCCCGAATAGCGGGAGGGGAGATACGCAGTATTTT.

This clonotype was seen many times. This CDR3 reads CASSSPGLSGNTIYF. The CDR3 DNA reads as TGTGCCAGCAGTAGCCCCGGACTCTCTGGAAACACCATATATTTT. V usage is TRBV2 and J usage is TRBJ1-3; D gene uncertain. The germline V gene encodes CDR1 SNHLY and CDR2 FYNNEI. This CDR3 comprises 15 residues. V lost 5 bases, J lost 0 bases, and 11 bases lay in between.

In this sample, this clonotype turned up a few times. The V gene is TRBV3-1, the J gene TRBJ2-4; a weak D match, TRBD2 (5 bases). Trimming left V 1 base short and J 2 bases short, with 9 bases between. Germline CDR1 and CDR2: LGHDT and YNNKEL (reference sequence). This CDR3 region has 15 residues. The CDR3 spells CASSQAQDSKNIQYF. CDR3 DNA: TGTGCCAGCAGCCAAGCTCAGGACTCCAAAAACATTCAGTACTTC.

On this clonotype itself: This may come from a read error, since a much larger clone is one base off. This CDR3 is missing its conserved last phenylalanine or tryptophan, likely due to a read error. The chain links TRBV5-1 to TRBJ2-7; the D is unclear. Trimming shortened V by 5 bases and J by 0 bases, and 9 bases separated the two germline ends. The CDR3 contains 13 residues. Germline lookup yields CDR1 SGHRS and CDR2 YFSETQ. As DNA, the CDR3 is TGCGCCAGCAGGGAAGGGATCTCCTACGAGCAGTACCTC. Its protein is CASREGISYEQYL.